A single sample gave rise to the 19 T cell receptor beta chains below, sequenced in a study. TCRdb fed the 5' RACE reads into MiXCR, producing one record per CDR3 protein. The profile shows just under 65,000 distinct CDR3 sequences, about 22% of them singletons. The sequenced sample was memory CD4+ T cells sorted from a lymph node. Subset meaning: memory CD4+ T cells, CD4+CD45RO+CD25-. These receptors originate from a female donor with breast cancer.

In its sample, this clonotype was seen many times. The V call is TRBV5-1, the J call TRBJ2-7; D tentatively fits TRBD1 or TRBD2 (5 bases each). CDR1 is SGHRS, CDR2 YFSETQ, per germline. CDR3 length: 14 residues. V lost 1 base, J lost 2 bases, and 10 bases lay in between. DNA for the CDR3: TGCGCCAGCAGCTTGCTTGAGGGGCCCTACGAGCAGTACTTC. This sequence encodes CASSLLEGPYEQYF.

This clonotype was counted between two and nine times. This rearrangement joins TRBV28 to TRBJ2-2; no reliable D call. The CDR3 extends over 11 amino acids. The ends were cut back, 3 bases at V and 6 bases at J, with 2 bases in the middle. Germline CDR1 reads MDHEN; CDR2 reads SYDVKM. The DNA of the CDR3 is TGTGCCAGCAGTTTGGCCGGGGAGCTGTTTTTT. As protein: CASSLAGELFF.

The V call is TRBV7-2, the J call TRBJ2-3, with 11 bases lining up with TRBD2. The CDR3 has 16 residues. The trim removed 4 bases at V and 3 bases at J, leaving 6 bases unmatched. Germline CDR1 reads SGHTA; CDR2 reads FQGNSA. The CDR3 region has the DNA TGTGCCAGCAGCTCAAGGACTAGCGGGTCAACAGATACGCAGTATTTT. This gives the protein CASSSRTSGSTDTQYF.

This clonotype was detected only a few times. The chain has TRBV3-1 and TRBJ2-5; D is ambiguous. The CDR3 runs to 14 residues. Trimming removed 1 base from V and 4 bases from J, with 10 bases in between. Germline V gives CDR1 LGHDT, CDR2 YNNKEL (reference sequence). Here the CDR3 reads CASSQVPGLETQYF. The CDR3 DNA sequence: TGTGCCAGCAGCCAAGTCCCCGGTTTAGAGACCCAGTACTTC.

The V call is TRBV7-8, the J call TRBJ2-1; tentatively, D is TRBD1 or TRBD2 (5 bases each). CDR1 and CDR2 from the germline V gene are SGHVS and FQNEAQ. The CDR3 totals 16 residues. Trimming left V 5 bases short and J 1 base short, with 15 bases between. The DNA for the CDR3 is TGTGCCAGCAGCGGGGGTCGGTCACAGTCCTACAATGAGCAGTTCTTC. Translated, it gives CASSGGRSQSYNEQFF. Filled out from reference TRBV7-8 and TRBJ2-1, the complete variable domain reads GAGVSQSPRYKVAKRGQDVALRCDPISGHVSLFWYQQALGQGPEFLTYFQNEAQLDKSGLPSDRFFAERPEGSVSTLKIQRTQQEDSAVYLCASSGGRSQSYNEQFFGPGTRLTVL.

Details on this clonotype: A much bigger clone sits one base away, suggesting this may be a read error. The final CDR3 position lacks the conserved phenylalanine or tryptophan, pointing to a likely read error. The V and J genes are TRBV12-3 or TRBV12-4 and TRBJ2-3; 10 positions agree with TRBD1. V lost 6 bases and J lost 4; bases outside the gene matches: 4. The CDR3 runs to 14 residues. For the CDR3, the DNA is TGTGCCAGCAGCCTGACAGGGGGCGCAGATACGCAGTATCTT. Its protein product is CASSLTGGADTQYL.

This clonotype has just a few counts. The chain recombines TRBV3-1 with TRBJ1-1, with D tentatively TRBD1 (5 bases). Germline CDR1 LGHDT, CDR2 YNNKEL (reference sequence). V lost 5 bases, J lost 10 bases, and 23 bases lay in between. CDR3 length: 15 residues. CDR3 sequence: CASSEIGTGEVGAFF. CDR3 nucleotide sequence: TGTGCCAGCAGCGAGATCGGGACTGGGGAGGTAGGAGCTTTCTTT. Full variable domain (rest looked up from reference TRBV3-1 and TRBJ1-1): DTAVSQTPKYLVTQMGNDKSIKCEQNLGHDTMYWYKQDSKKFLKIMFSYNNKELIINETVPNRFSPKSPDKAHLNLHINSLELGDSAVYFCASSEIGTGEVGAFFGQGTRLTVV.

The chain uses TRBV7-2 and TRBJ2-5; 10 positions agree with TRBD1. This CDR3 spans 15 amino acids. Germline CDR1 and CDR2: SGHTA and FQGNSA. V lost 5 bases and J lost 5; bases outside the gene matches: 8. Here the CDR3 reads CASSPDRGREETQYF. For the CDR3, the DNA is TGTGCCAGCAGCCCCGACAGGGGGCGGGAGGAGACCCAGTACTTC.

As to this clonotype: A much larger clonotype is one base distant, so this may be a read error. This sequence joins TRBV5-1 and TRBJ2-7, with D tentatively TRBD2 (5 bases). Germline assignment: CDR1 SGHRS and CDR2 YFSETQ. The V and J ends lost 0 bases and 6 bases respectively, with 16 bases between them. The CDR3 is 15 amino acids. In nucleotides, the CDR3 is TGCGCCAGCAGCTTGGACGGGAAAAACGTGCGCGAGCAGTACTTC. Protein product: CASSLDGKNVREQYF.

This chain connects TRBV3-1 to TRBJ2-7; possible D gene TRBD1, 5 bases. The V gene's germline CDR1 is LGHDT and CDR2 YNNKEL (reference sequence). CDR3 length: 15 residues. The V and J ends lost 2 bases and 7 bases respectively, with 18 bases between them. CDR3 coding DNA: TGTGCCAGCAGCCAAACGAACAGGTTAAACGGGGAGCAGTACTTC. Its translation is CASSQTNRLNGEQYF.

Remarks on this clonotype: This may be a read error, as it is one base from a much larger clone. The chain employs TRBV7-6 and TRBJ2-5, with 7 bases lining up with TRBD2. Germline lookup yields CDR1 SGHVS and CDR2 FNYEAQ. J gave up 5 bases and V 0 bases, and 6 bases lay outside the gene matches. This CDR3 region has 15 residues. The CDR3 DNA sequence: TGTGCCAGCAGCTTAGCGGGACCAGCGGGGGAGACCCAGTACTTC. Its translation: CASSLAGPAGETQYF.

This clonotype was counted many times. The V gene is TRBV5-5, the J gene TRBJ1-1; possibly TRBD1 for D (5 bases). This CDR3 contains 14 residues. Trimming left V 3 bases short and J 5 bases short, with 14 bases between. The germline gives CDR1 SGHKS, CDR2 YYEKEE (reference sequence). The CDR3 DNA reads TGTGCCAGCAGCTCGGAGTGGAGGGGAACTGAAGCTTTCTTT. It is translated as CASSSEWRGTEAFF.

V and J are TRBV12-3 or TRBV12-4 and TRBJ1-1, with D maybe TRBD1 (5 bases). The V gene lost 6 bases and the J gene lost 2 bases, with 13 bases spanning the gap. The CDR3 spans 14 residues. CDR3 region: CASSLLRGNTEAFF. As DNA, the CDR3 is TGTGCCAGCAGCCTGTTAAGGGGAAACACTGAAGCTTTCTTT.

For this clonotype: A clone one base away is much larger, so this may be a read error. Here the CDR3 omits its conserved ending phenylalanine or tryptophan, so a read error is the likely source. CDR3 DNA: TGCAGTGCTAGATTCCCAGGAGATCAGCCCCAGCATTCT. It is translated as CSARFPGDQPQHS. V usage is TRBV20-1 and J usage is TRBJ1-5; D is undetermined. V was trimmed by 2 bases and J by 5 bases, leaving 10 bases between them. CDR1 is DFQATT, CDR2 SNEGSKA, per germline (reference sequence). This CDR3 has 13 amino acids.

A few counts support this clonotype. CDR3 residues: CASSLGSNEQFF. The CDR3 DNA sequence: TGTGCCAGCAGCTTAGGATCAAATGAGCAGTTCTTC. V is TRBV7-2 and J is TRBJ2-1; D unclear. Germline loops: CDR1 SGHTA, CDR2 FQGNSA. CDR3 size: 12 residues. V dropped 1 base and J dropped 7 bases, with 5 bases sitting between them.

The table lists this clonotype with many counts. This rearrangement joins TRBV24-1 to TRBJ1-6; D is ambiguous. The germline CDR1 and CDR2 sequences are KGHDR and SFDVKD. There are 13 residues in the CDR3. V lost 7 bases to trimming and J lost 4 bases, with 7 bases between them. The CDR3 region has the DNA TGTGCCACCAGCGACGGGTATAATTCACCCCTCCACTTT. Its translation is CATSDGYNSPLHF.

This clonotype was observed at least ten times. The V and J genes are TRBV5-6 and TRBJ1-5; the D gene is possibly TRBD1 (5 bases). Germline loops: CDR1 SGHDT, CDR2 YYEEEE. The V gene lost 4 bases and the J gene lost 3 bases, with 26 bases spanning the gap. The CDR3 has 19 amino acids. CDR3 sequence reads: CASSQLGAGTQTNNQPQHF. The CDR3, as DNA: TGTGCCAGCAGCCAGCTAGGTGCGGGGACGCAAACCAACAATCAGCCCCAGCATTTT.

The CDR3: CTNSTRTTDTQYF. The CDR3 DNA follows: TGCACCAACTCCACTAGGACCACAGATACGCAGTATTTT. The rearrangement links TRBV5-1 to TRBJ2-3; D is possibly TRBD2 (5 bases). Germline-derived CDR1 and CDR2 are SGHRS and YFSETQ. The CDR3 is 13 amino acids.

This clonotype was seen a single time. Lacking the conserved final phenylalanine or tryptophan, this CDR3 likely reflects a read error. The V call is TRBV28, the J call TRBJ1-2; D possibly corresponds to TRBD1 (6 bases). Deletions cut 3 bases from V and 4 bases from J, with 12 bases between. This CDR3 has 14 residues. Germline lookup yields CDR1 MDHEN and CDR2 SYDVKM. The CDR3 DNA sequence: TGTGCCAGCAGTTTCCAGGGGCGCAGCTATGGCTACACCCTC. Its translation is CASSFQGRSYGYTL.